This T cell receptor beta chain was captured in a study of T-cell memory formation after mild COVID-19 (dated by TCRdb to the early 2020s). Notes on the research overall: TCR sequence clusters from the two donors were largely donor specific. T-cell clones expanding and contracting after mild COVID-19 in two donors were tracked by longitudinal TCRalpha and TCRbeta repertoire sequencing. Two young, previously healthy adult volunteers, one female and one male, were included in the cohort.

Study-wide findings and limitations: Contracting CD4+ clones turned up mainly in the CM and EM memory subsets, whereas EMRA was where CD8+ clones were enriched. The study covered only a couple of mild cases, and larger cohorts including severe cases with pre-infection samples were considered necessary. The second-wave clones that peaked on day 37 were not confirmed to be SARS-CoV-2 specific. Some responding clones were detected in pre-infection memory, which suggested that pre-existing cross-reactive memory T cells had joined the SARS-CoV-2 response. Balanced CD4/CD8 phenotypes were observed for clones contracting from day 15 to 85, whereas a bias towards CD4+ was observed for a second wave of clones expanding from day 15 to 37.

This clonotype has only a few counts. There is no known antigen for this receptor. The record has no base qualities; no much larger clone is one base away. PBMCs were isolated by Ficoll-Paque density gradient centrifugation. V sheds 5 bases and J sheds 1 base, leaving 11 bases between their ends. CDR1 and CDR2 are drawn from the germline V gene (reference sequence): SEHNR, FQNEAQ. From the cysteine through the phenylalanine, the CDR3 covers 15 amino acids. Only CDR3 DNA is held: 45 bases, read in frame from base 1. TCRdb records Illumina NovaSeq 6000 as the sequencer. Using 5'RACE with constant-segment primers, TCRalpha and TCRbeta cDNA libraries were constructed, with sample barcodes and unique molecular identifiers added in the process. RNA was extracted from every sample with Trizol reagent. Amplification of the libraries took two PCR steps, and the second step added a second sample barcode plus Illumina TruSeq adapters. Libraries were sequenced on an Illumina NovaSeq with 2 x 150 bp paired-end reads. Under the source paper's analysis protocol: Demultiplexing of reads and collapsing into UMI-guided consensus sequences were performed with migec v1.2.7. Using mixcr v2.1.11, UMI consensuses were aligned to TRA and TRB V and J templates and then assembled into clonotypes. Expanded or contracted clonotypes were those called significant by both edgeR and NoisET, with noise models trained on biological replicates. For edgeR calls, the thresholds were a false discovery rate-adjusted p below 0.01 and a log2 fold-change of 1. As an exploratory analysis of dynamics, max-normalized trajectories of the 1000 most abundant clonotypes were examined by PCA with hierarchical clustering. Each responding clone was given a CD4 or CD8 phenotype based on the CD4+ and CD8+ repertoires, which had been sequenced separately. TCRdb's own reprocessing of the public reads used fastp at Q25 and MiXCR and kept productive beta chains. Every entry covers one CDR3 protein and lists the most common genes and DNA from its rows. For this entry, the V and J calls and clone size follow TCRdb and not the study's own pipeline. In this sample the table shows 500,000 to 550,000 distinct CDR3 sequences, about a fifth of which occur a single time. The ten largest clonotypes hold approximately 12% of the sample.

Sequences were obtained from PBMCs or a T cell subset sorted from them (not recorded which). The receptor chain draws on TRBV7-9 and TRBJ1-4, with a weak D call of TRBD1 (6 bases match). This clonotype originated in an adult woman who had mild COVID-19 (a few samples of this study predate the infection). The sample titles of this study are shuffled in the database, so cell type and time point are left out; the donor was told from shared clones. The CDR3 region reads CASSPGGGTNEKLFF. The nucleotide sequence is given as TGTGCCAGCAGCCCTGGAGGGGGAACTAATGAAAAACTGTTTTTT.